This T cell receptor beta chain derives from a study of T cells after yellow fever vaccination. Study as a whole: Fractions of low cell number were prepared using SMART-Seq v4 Ultra Low Input. Study outcomes and limitations: From the bulk population, abundant clonotypes could contaminate and appear within FACS-sorted repertoires. When the response was secondary, it was weaker but reached its peak faster, day 5 versus 15.

Many counts were recorded for this clonotype. Antigen: not known. A single record per CDR3 protein comes from TCRdb applying MiXCR to the 5' RACE reads. The sample has about 240,000 distinct CDR3 sequences, 6.9% seen once; the top ten hold 0.85%. Germline CDR1 LGHDT, CDR2 YNNKEL (reference sequence). V was pared by 8 bases and J by 9 bases, with 11 bases between. This CDR3 spans 11 amino acids. Here the sequenced sample was CD4+ T cells sorted from PBMCs, taken 15 days after the yellow fever booster vaccination. This TCR came from a man younger than 45 who received the YFV17D yellow fever vaccine. V usage is TRBV3-1 and J usage is TRBJ1-3; no firm D call. The CDR3 loop reads CASGGQTTIYF. DNA for the CDR3: TGTGCCAGCGGTGGGCAGACCACCATATATTTT.